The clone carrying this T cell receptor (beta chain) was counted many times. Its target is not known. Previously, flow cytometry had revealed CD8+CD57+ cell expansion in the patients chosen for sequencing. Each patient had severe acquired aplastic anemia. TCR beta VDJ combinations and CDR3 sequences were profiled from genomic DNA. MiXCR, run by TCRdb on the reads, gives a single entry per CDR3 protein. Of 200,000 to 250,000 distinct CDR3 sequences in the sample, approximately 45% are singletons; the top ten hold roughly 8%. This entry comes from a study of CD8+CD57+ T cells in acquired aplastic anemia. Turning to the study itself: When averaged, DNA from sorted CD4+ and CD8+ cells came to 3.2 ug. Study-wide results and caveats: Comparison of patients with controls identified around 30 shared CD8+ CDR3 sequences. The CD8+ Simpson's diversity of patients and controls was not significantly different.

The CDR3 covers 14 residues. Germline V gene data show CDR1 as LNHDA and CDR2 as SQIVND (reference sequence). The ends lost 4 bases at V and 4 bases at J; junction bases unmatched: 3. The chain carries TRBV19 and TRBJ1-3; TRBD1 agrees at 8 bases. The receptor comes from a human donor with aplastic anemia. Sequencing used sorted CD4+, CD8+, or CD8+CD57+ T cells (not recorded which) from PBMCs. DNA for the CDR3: TGTGCCAGTAGTACAGGGGGCGCGGGAAACACCATATATTTT. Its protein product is CASSTGGAGNTIYF.